One sample yielded the 7 T cell receptor beta chains listed below, sequenced in a study of shared clonotypes between healthy human individuals. Assay used: immunoSEQ multiplex PCR; TCRdb lists only in-frame clones, some missing. The sample consists of around 2.1 million clones, 95% of them appearing once. Material for sequencing was naive CD4+ T cells sorted from blood. Subset given: CD45RA+ positively selected. The receptor source for this set is a man aged 18-30 years in good health.

A remark on this clone: Distinct nucleotide sequences in the sample also encode this CDR3. J is TRBJ2-7 and V is TRBV10-3; D remains unclear. There are 12 residues in the CDR3. Trimming shortened V by 0 bases and J by 4 bases, and 4 bases separated the two germline ends. Germline V CDR1 and CDR2: ENHRY, SYGVKD. This chain's CDR3 is CAISESGYEQYF. CDR3 DNA: TGTGCCATCAGTGAGTCGGGATACGAGCAGTACTTC.

CDR3 amino acids: CASSTNRGFSYEQYF. The CDR3 region has the DNA TGTGCCAGCAGCACAAACAGGGGATTCTCCTACGAGCAGTACTTC. The rearrangement joins TRBV7-2 to TRBJ2-7, with 7 bases aligning to TRBD1. The trim removed 5 bases at V and 0 bases at J, leaving 7 bases unmatched. The CDR3 runs 15 residues. Looked up from germline, CDR1 is SGHTA and CDR2 is FQGNSA.

The J gene is TRBJ1-5, the V gene TRBV15; D remains ambiguous. The germline gives CDR1 LNHNV, CDR2 YYDKDF (reference sequence). Trimming left V 0 bases short and J 0 bases short, with 6 bases between. The CDR3 consists of 15 residues. CDR3 sequence: CATSRDQDSNQPQHF. The CDR3 nucleotides read TGTGCCACCAGCAGAGATCAGGATAGCAATCAGCCCCAGCATTTT.

The V gene is TRBV5-6, the J gene TRBJ1-2; D possibly corresponds to TRBD1 (5 bases). This CDR3 has 14 residues. CDR1 and CDR2 (germline): SGHDT, YYEEEE. Trimming pared 7 bases from V and 5 bases from J, leaving 18 bases between. CDR3 bases: TGTGCCAGCTCTCTCGGGGTTGGGGGATATGGCTACACCTTC. It codes for CASSLGVGGYGYTF.

J is TRBJ2-2 and V is TRBV30; a possible D gene is TRBD1 (6 bases). Germline V gene sequence: CDR1 GTSNPN, CDR2 SVGIG (reference sequence). CDR3 length: 17 residues. The V end lost 4 bases, the J end lost 0 bases, and 18 bases lay between the germline ends. The CDR3 protein is CAWTQGQGITNTGELFF. The CDR3 bases are TGTGCCTGGACTCAGGGGCAGGGGATTACGAACACCGGGGAGCTGTTTTTT.

This rearrangement joins TRBV7-9 to TRBJ1-3, with TRBD1 as a possible D gene (5 bases). Germline V gene data show CDR1 as SEHNR and CDR2 as FQNEAQ (reference sequence). This CDR3 has 14 amino acids. V lost 5 bases to trimming and J lost 1 base, with 9 bases between them. The CDR3 nucleotides are TGTGCCAGCAGCGGGACCGAGTCTGGAAACACCATATATTTT. It is translated as CASSGTESGNTIYF. Full variable domain (remainder filled in from reference TRBV7-9 and TRBJ1-3): DTGVSQNPRHKITKRGQNVTFRCDPISEHNRLYWYRQTLGQGPEFLTYFQNEAQLEKSRLLSDRFSAERPKGSFSTLEIQRTEQGDSAMYLCASSGTESGNTIYFGEGSWLTVV.

The chain has TRBV9 and TRBJ1-5; a possible D gene is TRBD1 (6 bases). Germline assignment: CDR1 SGDLS and CDR2 YYNGEE. Between the trimmed V and J ends, which lost 3 bases and 1 base, there was a span of 11 bases. The CDR3 length is 15 residues. The CDR3 loop reads CASSGTGYSNQPQHF. CDR3 sequence (DNA): TGTGCCAGCAGCGGAACAGGGTACAGCAATCAGCCCCAGCATTTT.